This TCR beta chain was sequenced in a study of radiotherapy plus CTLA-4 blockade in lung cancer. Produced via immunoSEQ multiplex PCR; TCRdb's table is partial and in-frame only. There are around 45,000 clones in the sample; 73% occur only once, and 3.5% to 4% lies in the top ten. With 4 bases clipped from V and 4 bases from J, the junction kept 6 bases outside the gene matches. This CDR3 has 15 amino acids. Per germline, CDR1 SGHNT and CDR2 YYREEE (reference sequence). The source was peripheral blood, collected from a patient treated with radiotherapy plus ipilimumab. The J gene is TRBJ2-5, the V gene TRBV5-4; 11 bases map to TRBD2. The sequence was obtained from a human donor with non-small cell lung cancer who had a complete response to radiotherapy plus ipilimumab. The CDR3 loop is CASSVRTSGRETQYF. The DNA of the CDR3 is TGTGCCAGCAGCGTTCGGACTAGCGGGCGAGAGACCCAGTACTTC.